A selection of T cell receptor beta chains follows, all from one sample in a study of cytomegalovirus exposure and HLA in healthy donors. Libraries were prepared by immunoSEQ multiplex PCR; TCRdb keeps only in-frame clonotypes and omits some of them. This table holds 75,000 to 100,000 clones, around 77% found once. Sequenced sample: PBMCs. The receptor source for this set is a man in his forties or fifties in good health and CMV-seronegative. Each CDR3 is given with its conserved first and last residue. The D gene is left open where the match is weak. The size field is filled for only some rows; it gives once, few, many or a size class.

cdr3_nt cdr3_aa v_call clone_size j_call d_call
TGTGCCTCACAAACAGGGGAATCTTACACTGAAGCTTTCTTT CASQTGESYTEAFF TRBV6-1 - TRBJ1-1 TRBD1
TGCAGCGCTAGGGCAGGGAGGAGCACTGAAGCTTTCTTT CSARAGRSTEAFF TRBV29-1 - TRBJ1-1 -
TGTGCCAGCAGTGAACTCTTTGCGGGGATCGGGGAGCTGTTTTTT CASSELFAGIGELFF TRBV2 - TRBJ2-2 -
TGTGCCTCCAGACGAGGCCTAGCGGGGGCCAACGAGCAGTACTTC CASRRGLAGANEQYF TRBV2 - TRBJ2-7 TRBD2
TGTGCCAGCCACAGGGGAGGCACAGATACGCAGTATTTT CASHRGGTDTQYF TRBV6-1 - TRBJ2-3 TRBD1
TGTGCCATCAGTGAGTCAGGTACTAGCGGGAGCAGTGAGCAGTACTTC CAISESGTSGSSEQYF TRBV10-3 few TRBJ2-7 TRBD2
TGTGCCAGCTGTCCGGGGACTTGCTACAATGAGCAGTTCTTC CASCPGTCYNEQFF TRBV7-2 - TRBJ2-1 -
TGTGCCAGCAGCCCTGCAACAGACAGGGGAAAGACCCAGTACTTC CASSPATDRGKTQYF TRBV11-2 - TRBJ2-5 TRBD1
TGCGCCAGAAAGCGGGACTACGAGCAGTACTTC CARKRDYEQYF TRBV10-1 - TRBJ2-7 TRBD2
TGTGCCAGTAGTGAACAGGCCCCCGGGGAGCTGTTTTTT CASSEQAPGELFF TRBV19 - TRBJ2-2 -
TGTGCCAGCAGTGGGCGGTTGAACACCGGGGAGCTGTTTTTT CASSGRLNTGELFF TRBV2 - TRBJ2-2 -
TGTGCCAGCAGCTTATGGGGAACAGGGGCCAATGAAAAACTGTTTTTT CASSLWGTGANEKLFF TRBV11-2 - TRBJ1-4 TRBD1
TGTGCCAGCAGCGGCAGCGGGAGTGTCGCCTACAATGAGCAGTTCTTC CASSGSGSVAYNEQFF TRBV7-9 - TRBJ2-1 TRBD2
TGCGCCAGCAGCCAAGCCCCCGAACTGTTACGGAGCACTGAAGCTTTCTTT CASSQAPELLRSTEAFF TRBV4-1 many TRBJ1-1 -
TGTGCCAGCGGAAGACAGGGGACAGTGGATACGCAGTATTTT CASGRQGTVDTQYF TRBV2 once TRBJ2-3 TRBD1
TGTGCCAGCAGAGGGACTAGCGGAACCTACAATGAGCAGTTCTTC CASRGTSGTYNEQFF TRBV6-5 - TRBJ2-1 TRBD2
TGTGCCAGCAGCCCGCGGACAGGGGTGGACGAGCAGTACTTC CASSPRTGVDEQYF TRBV11-2 - TRBJ2-7 TRBD1
TGTGCCAGCAGCCAATCCAGGGATGGCTACACCTTC CASSQSRDGYTF TRBV16 - TRBJ1-2 -
TGTGCCAGCAGCCTGACTTCTGGTGAAAAACTGTTTTTT CASSLTSGEKLFF TRBV7-9 - TRBJ1-4 -
TGTGCCAGCAGCCCTAAGGGACTAGCTGGCGAGCAGTACTTC CASSPKGLAGEQYF TRBV7-8 - TRBJ2-7 TRBD2
TGTGCCTTTGGACAGGGAGGCAATCAGCCCCAGCATTTT CAFGQGGNQPQHF TRBV30 - TRBJ1-5 TRBD1
TGTGCCAGCAGCTTGGGGGCGAATCAGCCCCAGCATTTT CASSLGANQPQHF TRBV5-6 - TRBJ1-5 -
TGTGCCAGTAGTATAGGGGCAGCCCAAGAGACCCAGTACTTC CASSIGAAQETQYF TRBV19 - TRBJ2-5 -
TGTGCCAGCAGCACAATACTATACGGGGAGCTGTTTTTT CASSTILYGELFF TRBV9 - TRBJ2-2 -
TGTGCCAGCAGCGCGGGACCCTACAATGAGCAGTTCTTC CASSAGPYNEQFF TRBV5-4 - TRBJ2-1 -
TGTGCCAGCAGCCCGAGTGGGGAGCTGTTTTTT CASSPSGELFF TRBV7-9 - TRBJ2-2 -
TGTGCCAGCAGGTCCTGGCGGGAGGGCGAGCAGTACTTC CASRSWREGEQYF TRBV6-5 - TRBJ2-7 TRBD2
TGTGCCAGCAGTCTTAGCGGGGGGGTCACCGGGGAGCTGTTTTTT CASSLSGGVTGELFF TRBV6-1 - TRBJ2-2 TRBD2
TGTGCCAGCAGCTTAGCAGGGGCGGGGGACACTGAAGCTTTCTTT CASSLAGAGDTEAFF TRBV7-9 few TRBJ1-1 -
TGTGCCAGCAGTCCCGGGGGTATTAGGTACGAGCAGTACTTC CASSPGGIRYEQYF TRBV7-7 - TRBJ2-7 -
TGTGCCAGCAGCTTAGGTAGCGGGAGTCCCACCGGGGAGCTGTTTTTT CASSLGSGSPTGELFF TRBV11-3 - TRBJ2-2 TRBD2
TGCGCCAGCAGCTTGAGTCTAGCGGGAATCGCTAGCACAGATACGCAGTATTTT CASSLSLAGIASTDTQYF TRBV5-1 - TRBJ2-3 TRBD2
TGTGCCAGCAGCTCTAGCGGTTGGGCAGATACGCAGTATTTT CASSSSGWADTQYF TRBV5-4 - TRBJ2-3 TRBD2
TGTGCCAGTGGGGGAGGCCCCACGAACACCGGGGAGCTGTTTTTT CASGGGPTNTGELFF TRBV2 - TRBJ2-2 -
TGTGCCAGCTCAGAAGGACAGGGCCTTGAAGCTTTCTTT CASSEGQGLEAFF TRBV18 - TRBJ1-1 TRBD1
TGTGCCAGCACCACCAGGGGGCGATACGAGCAGTACTTC CASTTRGRYEQYF TRBV6-1 once TRBJ2-7 TRBD1
TGTGCCAGCAGTCCACAGTTCTACGAGCAGTACTTC CASSPQFYEQYF TRBV28 - TRBJ2-7 -
TGTGCCAGCAGCTTAGATGATCAGCGGGGCTCCTACGAGCAGTACTTC CASSLDDQRGSYEQYF TRBV7-2 - TRBJ2-7 TRBD2
TGTGCCAGCAGCTGGGGAAGTGGGACTAGCGGGAGAGCCTACAATGAGCAGTTCTTC CASSWGSGTSGRAYNEQFF TRBV5-6 - TRBJ2-1 TRBD2
TGTGCCAGCAGCTTAGCTGGCAGGGACTATGGCTACACCTTC CASSLAGRDYGYTF TRBV7-8 - TRBJ1-2 -
TGTGCCAGCTCACCCATTCTAGCAGATACGCAGTATTTT CASSPILADTQYF TRBV18 - TRBJ2-3 -
TGTGCCAGAAGCCACCGGGAGGGACAGACGATCCGCCAGCCCCAGCATTTT CARSHREGQTIRQPQHF TRBV5-3 - TRBJ1-5 TRBD1
TGTGCCAGCAGCCTAGCGGGGGGGCCTCTAAATGAGCAGTTCTTC CASSLAGGPLNEQFF TRBV7-3 - TRBJ2-1 TRBD2
TGCGCCAGCAGCTGGAGGACAGGGGGCGACGAGCAGTACTTC CASSWRTGGDEQYF TRBV5-1 - TRBJ2-7 TRBD1
TGTGCCACCAGCACGCGAGGGCGGGGTAAGCCTGAAGCTTTCTTT CATSTRGRGKPEAFF TRBV15 - TRBJ1-1 -
TGCGCCAGTGCGGAACAGGGGGGCTCCTACAATGAGCAGTTCTTC CASAEQGGSYNEQFF TRBV5-1 - TRBJ2-1 TRBD1